This T cell receptor beta chain was retrieved from a study of prognosis after radiotherapy for stage I lung cancer. V lost 5 bases and J 9 bases, leaving 21 bases between the germline ends. CDR1 and CDR2 from the germline V gene are MDHEN and SYDVKM. The CDR3 totals 15 residues. Genomic DNA provided the template from which TCR beta CDR3 was amplified by two-round multiplex PCR. Every TRBV and TRBJ gene had its own specific primer in first-round PCR. Via MiXCR, TCRdb re-called the multiplex PCR reads, giving one row per CDR3 protein. The table has around 30,000 distinct CDR3 sequences, about 34% seen once. Peripheral venous blood was drawn in approximately 6-milliliter volumes, with a draw taken at each of two separate time points.

The rearrangement uses TRBV28 and TRBJ2-3; D might be TRBD2 (6 bases). The clonotype originates from a donor of 50 years or more with non-small cell lung cancer. Sequencing used PBMCs, obtained before or after stereotactic body radiation therapy (not recorded which). The CDR3 DNA sequence: TGTGCCAGCAGTCCAAGACTAGTTTCTAAGCCGACGCAGTATTTT. Translating it yields CASSPRLVSKPTQYF.